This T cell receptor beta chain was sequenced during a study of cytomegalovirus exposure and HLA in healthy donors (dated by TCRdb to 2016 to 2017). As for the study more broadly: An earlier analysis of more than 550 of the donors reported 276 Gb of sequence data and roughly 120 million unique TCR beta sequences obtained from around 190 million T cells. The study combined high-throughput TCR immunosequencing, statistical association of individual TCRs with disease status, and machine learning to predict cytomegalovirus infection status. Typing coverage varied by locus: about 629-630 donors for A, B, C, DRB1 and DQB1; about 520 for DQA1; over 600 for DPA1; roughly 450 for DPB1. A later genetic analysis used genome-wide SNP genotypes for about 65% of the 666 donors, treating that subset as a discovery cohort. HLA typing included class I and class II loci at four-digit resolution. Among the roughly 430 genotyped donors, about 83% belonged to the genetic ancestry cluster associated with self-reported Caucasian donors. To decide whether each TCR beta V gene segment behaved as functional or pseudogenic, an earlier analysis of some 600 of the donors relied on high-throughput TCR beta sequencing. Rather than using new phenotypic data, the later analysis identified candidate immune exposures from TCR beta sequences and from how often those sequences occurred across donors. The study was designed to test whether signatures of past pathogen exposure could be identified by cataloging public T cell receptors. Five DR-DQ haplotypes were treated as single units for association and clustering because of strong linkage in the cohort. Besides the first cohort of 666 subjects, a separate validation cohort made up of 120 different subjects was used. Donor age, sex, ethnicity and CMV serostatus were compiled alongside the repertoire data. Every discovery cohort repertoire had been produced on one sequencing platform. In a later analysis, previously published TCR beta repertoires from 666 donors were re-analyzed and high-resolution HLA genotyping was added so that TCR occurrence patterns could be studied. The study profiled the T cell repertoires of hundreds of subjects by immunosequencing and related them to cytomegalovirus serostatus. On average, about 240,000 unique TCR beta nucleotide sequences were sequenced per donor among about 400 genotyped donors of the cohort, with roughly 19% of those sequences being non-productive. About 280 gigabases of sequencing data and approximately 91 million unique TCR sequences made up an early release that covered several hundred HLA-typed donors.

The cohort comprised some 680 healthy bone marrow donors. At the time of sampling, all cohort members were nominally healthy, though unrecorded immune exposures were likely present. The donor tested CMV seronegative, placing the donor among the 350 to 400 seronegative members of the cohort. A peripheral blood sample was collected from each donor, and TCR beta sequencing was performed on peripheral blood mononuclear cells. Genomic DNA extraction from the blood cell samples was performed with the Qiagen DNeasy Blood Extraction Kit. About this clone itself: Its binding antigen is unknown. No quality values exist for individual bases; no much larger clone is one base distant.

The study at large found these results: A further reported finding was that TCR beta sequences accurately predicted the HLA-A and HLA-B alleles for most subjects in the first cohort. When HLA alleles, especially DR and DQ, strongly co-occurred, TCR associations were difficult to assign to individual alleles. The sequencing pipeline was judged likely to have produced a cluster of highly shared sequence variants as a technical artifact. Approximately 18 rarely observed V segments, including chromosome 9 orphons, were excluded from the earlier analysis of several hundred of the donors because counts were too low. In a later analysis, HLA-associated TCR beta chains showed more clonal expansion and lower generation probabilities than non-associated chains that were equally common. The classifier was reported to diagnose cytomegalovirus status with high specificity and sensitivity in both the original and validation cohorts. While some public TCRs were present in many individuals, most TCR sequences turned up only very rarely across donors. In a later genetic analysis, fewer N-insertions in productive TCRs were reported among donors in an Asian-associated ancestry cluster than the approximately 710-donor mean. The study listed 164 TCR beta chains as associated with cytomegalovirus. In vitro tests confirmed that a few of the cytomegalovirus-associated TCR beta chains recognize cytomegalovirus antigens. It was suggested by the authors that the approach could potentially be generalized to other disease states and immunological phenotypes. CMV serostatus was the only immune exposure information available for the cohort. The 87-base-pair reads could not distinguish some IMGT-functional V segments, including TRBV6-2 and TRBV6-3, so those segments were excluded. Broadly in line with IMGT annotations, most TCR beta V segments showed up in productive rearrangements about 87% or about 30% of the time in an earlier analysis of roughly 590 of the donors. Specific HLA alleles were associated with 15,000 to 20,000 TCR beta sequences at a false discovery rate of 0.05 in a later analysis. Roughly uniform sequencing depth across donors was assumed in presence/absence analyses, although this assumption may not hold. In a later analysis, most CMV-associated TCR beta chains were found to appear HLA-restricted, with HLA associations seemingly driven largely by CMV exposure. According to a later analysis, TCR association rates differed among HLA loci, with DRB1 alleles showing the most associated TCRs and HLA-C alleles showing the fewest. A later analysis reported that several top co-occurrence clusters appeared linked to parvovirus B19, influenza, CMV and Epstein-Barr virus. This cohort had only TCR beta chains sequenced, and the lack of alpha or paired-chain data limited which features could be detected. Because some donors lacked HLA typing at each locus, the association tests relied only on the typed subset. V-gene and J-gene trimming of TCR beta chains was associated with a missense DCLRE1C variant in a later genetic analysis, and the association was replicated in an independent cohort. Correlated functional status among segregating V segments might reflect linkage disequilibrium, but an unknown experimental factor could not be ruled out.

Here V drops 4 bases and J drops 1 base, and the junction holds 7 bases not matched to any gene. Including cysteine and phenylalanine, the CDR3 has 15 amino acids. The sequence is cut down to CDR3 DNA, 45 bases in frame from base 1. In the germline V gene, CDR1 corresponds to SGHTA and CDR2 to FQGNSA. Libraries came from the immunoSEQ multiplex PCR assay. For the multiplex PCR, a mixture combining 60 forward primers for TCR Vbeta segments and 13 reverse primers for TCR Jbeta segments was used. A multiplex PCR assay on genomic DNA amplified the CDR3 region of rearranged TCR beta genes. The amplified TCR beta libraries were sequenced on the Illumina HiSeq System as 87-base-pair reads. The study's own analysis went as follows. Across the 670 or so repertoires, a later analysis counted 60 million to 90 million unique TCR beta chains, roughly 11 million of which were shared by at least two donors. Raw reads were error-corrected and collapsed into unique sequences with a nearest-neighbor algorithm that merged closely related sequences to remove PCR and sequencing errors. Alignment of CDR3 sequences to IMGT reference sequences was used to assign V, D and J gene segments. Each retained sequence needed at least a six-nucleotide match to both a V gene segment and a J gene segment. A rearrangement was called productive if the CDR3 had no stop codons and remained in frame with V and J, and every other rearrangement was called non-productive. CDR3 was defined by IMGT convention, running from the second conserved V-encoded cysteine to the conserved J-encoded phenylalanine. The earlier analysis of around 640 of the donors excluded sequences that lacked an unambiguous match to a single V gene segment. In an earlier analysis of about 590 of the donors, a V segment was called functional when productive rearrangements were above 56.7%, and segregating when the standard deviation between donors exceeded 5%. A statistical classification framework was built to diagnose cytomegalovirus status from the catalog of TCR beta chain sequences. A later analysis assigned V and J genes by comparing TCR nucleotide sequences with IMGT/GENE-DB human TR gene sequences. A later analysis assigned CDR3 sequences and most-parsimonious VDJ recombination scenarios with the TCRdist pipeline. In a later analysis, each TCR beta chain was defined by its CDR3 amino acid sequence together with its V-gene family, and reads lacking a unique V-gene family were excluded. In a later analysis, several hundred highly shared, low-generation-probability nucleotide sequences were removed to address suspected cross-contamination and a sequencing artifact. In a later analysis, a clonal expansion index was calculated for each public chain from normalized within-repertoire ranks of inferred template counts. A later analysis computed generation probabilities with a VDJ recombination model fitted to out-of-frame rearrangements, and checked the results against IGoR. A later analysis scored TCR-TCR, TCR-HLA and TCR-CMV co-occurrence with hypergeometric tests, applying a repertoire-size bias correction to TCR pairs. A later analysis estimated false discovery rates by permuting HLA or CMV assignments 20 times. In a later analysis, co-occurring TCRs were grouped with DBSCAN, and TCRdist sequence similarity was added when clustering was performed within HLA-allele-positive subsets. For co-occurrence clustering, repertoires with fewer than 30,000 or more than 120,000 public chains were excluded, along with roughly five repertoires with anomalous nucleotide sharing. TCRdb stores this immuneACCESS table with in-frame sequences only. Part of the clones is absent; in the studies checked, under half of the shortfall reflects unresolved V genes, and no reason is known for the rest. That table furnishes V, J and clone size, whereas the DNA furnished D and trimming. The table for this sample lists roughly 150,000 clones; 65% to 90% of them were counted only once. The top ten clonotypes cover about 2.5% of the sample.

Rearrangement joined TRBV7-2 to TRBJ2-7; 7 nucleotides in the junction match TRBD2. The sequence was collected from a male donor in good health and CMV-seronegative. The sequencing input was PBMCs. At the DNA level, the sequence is TGTGCCAGCAGCTCAAGGGCGGGAGTATCCTACGAGCAGTACTTC. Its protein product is CASSSRAGVSYEQYF.